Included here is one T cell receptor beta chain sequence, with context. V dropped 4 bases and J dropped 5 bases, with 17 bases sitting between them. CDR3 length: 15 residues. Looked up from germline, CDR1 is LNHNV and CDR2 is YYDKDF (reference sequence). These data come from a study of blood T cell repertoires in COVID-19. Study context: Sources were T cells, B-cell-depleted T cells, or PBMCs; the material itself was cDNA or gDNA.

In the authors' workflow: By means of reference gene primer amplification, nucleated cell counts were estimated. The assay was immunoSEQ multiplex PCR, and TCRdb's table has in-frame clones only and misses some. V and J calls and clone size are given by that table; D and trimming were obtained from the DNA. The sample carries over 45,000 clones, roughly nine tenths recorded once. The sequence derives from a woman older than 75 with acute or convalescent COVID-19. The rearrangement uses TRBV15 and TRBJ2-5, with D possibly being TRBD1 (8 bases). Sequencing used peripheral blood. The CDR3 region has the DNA TGTGCCACCAGCACCATAGACAGGGGAGGGGAGACCCAGTACTTC. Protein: CATSTIDRGGETQYF.